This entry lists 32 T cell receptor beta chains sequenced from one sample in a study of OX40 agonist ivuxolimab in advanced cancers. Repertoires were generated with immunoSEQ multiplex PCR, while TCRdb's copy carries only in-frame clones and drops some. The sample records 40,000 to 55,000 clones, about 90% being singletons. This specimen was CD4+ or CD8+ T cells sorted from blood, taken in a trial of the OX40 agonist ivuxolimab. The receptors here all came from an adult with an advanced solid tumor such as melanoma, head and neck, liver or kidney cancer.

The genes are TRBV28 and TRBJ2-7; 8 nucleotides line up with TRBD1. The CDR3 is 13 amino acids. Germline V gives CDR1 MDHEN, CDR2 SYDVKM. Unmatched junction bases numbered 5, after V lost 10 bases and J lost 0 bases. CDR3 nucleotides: TGTGCCACCGGGACAGGCCGCTCCTACGAGCAGTACTTC. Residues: CATGTGRSYEQYF.

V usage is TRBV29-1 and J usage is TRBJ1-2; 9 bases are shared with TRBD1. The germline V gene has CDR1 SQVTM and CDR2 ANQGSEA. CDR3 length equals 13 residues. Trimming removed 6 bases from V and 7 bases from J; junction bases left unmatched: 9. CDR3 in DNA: TGCAGCGTCACCACAGGGGGCGTCGGTGGCTACACCTTC. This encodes CSVTTGGVGGYTF.

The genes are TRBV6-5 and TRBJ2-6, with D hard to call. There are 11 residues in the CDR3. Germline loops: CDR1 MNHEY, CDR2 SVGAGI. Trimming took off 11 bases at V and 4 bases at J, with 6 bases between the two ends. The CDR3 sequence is CALGGANVLTF. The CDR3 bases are TGTGCCCTAGGGGGGGCCAACGTCCTGACTTTC.

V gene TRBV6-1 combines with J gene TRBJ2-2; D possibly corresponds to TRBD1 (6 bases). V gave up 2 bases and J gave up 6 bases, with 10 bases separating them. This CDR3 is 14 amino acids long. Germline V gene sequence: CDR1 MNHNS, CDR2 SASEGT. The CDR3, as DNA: TGTGCCAGCAGTGAACAGGGGTGGCCCGGGGAGCTGTTTTTT. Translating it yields CASSEQGWPGELFF.

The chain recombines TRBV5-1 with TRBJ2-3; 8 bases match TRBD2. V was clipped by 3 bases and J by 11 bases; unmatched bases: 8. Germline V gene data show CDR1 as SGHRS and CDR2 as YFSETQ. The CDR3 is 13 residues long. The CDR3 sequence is CASSWGTSRGQYF. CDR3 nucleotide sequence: TGCGCCAGCAGCTGGGGGACTAGTCGGGGGCAGTATTTT.

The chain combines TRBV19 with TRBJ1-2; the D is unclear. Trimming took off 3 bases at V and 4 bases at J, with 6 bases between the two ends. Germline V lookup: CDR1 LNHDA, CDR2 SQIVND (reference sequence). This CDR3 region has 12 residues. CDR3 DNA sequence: TGTGCCAGTAGTATCTCGGGCTATGGCTACACCTTC. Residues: CASSISGYGYTF.

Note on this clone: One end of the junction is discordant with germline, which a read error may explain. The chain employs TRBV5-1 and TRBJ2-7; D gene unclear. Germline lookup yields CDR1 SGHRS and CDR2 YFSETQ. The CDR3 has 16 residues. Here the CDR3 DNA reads TGCGCCGGCAGCTATTCTGACCCGGACCTAGCCTACGAGCAGTACTTC. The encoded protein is CAGSYSDPDLAYEQYF.

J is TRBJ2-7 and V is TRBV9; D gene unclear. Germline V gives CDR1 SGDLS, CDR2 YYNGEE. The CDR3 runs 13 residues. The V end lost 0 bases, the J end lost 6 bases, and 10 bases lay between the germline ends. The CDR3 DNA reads TGTGCCAGCAGCGTAGAATTCAGTTCCGAGCAGTACTTC. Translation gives CASSVEFSSEQYF.

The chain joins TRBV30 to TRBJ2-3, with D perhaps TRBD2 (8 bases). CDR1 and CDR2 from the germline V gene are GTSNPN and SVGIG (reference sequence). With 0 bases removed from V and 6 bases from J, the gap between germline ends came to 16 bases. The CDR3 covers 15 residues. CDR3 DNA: TGTGCCTGGAGTGTAAAACGGGAGGGGGCTGATACGCAGTATTTT. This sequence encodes CAWSVKREGADTQYF.

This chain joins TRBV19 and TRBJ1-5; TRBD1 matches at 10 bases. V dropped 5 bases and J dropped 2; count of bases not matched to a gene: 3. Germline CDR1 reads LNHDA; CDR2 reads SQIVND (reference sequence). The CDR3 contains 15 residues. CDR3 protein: CASSSGTGGNQPQHF. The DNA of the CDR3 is TGTGCCAGTAGTTCCGGGACAGGGGGCAATCAGCCCCAGCATTTT.

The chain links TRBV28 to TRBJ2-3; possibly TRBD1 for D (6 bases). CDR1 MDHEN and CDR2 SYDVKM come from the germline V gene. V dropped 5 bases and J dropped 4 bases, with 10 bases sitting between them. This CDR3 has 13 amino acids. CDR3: CASSPSGADTQYF. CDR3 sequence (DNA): TGTGCCAGCAGTCCGTCAGGGGCAGATACGCAGTATTTT. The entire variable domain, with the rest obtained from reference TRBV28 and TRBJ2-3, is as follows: DVKVTQSSRYLVKRTGEKVFLECVQDMDHENMFWYRQDPGLGLRLIYFSYDVKMKEKGDIPEGYSVSREKKERFSLILESASTNQTSMYLCASSPSGADTQYFGPGTRLTVL.

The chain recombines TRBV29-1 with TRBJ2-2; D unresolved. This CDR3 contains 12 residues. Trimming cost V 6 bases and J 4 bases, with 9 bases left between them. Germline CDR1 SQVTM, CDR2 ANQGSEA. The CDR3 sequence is CSVPKGTGELFF. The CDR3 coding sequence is TGCAGCGTCCCCAAGGGCACCGGGGAGCTGTTTTTT.

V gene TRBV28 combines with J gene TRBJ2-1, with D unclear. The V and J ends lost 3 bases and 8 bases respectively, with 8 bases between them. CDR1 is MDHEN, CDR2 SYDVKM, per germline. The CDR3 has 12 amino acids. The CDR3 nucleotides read TGTGCCAGCAGTTTTGACGGCTATGAGCAGTTCTTC. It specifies CASSFDGYEQFF.

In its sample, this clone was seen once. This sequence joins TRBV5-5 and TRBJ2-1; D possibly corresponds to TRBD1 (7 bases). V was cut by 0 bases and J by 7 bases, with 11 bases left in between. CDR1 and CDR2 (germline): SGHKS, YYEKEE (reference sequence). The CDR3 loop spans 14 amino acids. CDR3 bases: TGTGCCAGCAGCTTGGTGGCAGGGGGGAATGAGCAGTTCTTC. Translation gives CASSLVAGGNEQFF.

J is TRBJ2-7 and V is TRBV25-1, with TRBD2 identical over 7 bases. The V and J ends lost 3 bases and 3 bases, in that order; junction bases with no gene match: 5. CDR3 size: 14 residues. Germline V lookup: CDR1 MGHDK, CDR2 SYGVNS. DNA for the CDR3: TGTGCCAGCAGTGAGGGAGGGCAACACTACGAGCAGTACTTC. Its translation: CASSEGGQHYEQYF.

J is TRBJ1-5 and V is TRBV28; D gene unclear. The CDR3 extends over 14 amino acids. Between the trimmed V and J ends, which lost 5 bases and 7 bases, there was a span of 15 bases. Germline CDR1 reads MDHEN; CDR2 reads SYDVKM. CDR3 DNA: TGTGCCAGCAGTCCTCCGCCCGTCGGGCAGCCCCAGCATTTT. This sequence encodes CASSPPPVGQPQHF.

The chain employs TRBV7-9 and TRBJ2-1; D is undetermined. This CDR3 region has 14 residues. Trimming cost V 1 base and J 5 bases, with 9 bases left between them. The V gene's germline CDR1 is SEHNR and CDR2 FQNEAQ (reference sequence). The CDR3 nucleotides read TGTGCCAGCAGCTTAGAACGAAACCACAATGAGCAGTTCTTC. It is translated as CASSLERNHNEQFF.

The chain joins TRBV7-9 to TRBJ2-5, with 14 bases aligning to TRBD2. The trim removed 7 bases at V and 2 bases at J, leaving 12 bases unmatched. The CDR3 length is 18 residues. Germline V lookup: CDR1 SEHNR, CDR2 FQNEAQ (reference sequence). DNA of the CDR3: TGTGCCAGCAACCCGGGACTAGCGGGAGCTTCCCTTCAAGAGACCCAGTACTTC. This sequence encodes CASNPGLAGASLQETQYF. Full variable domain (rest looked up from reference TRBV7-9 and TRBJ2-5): DTGVSQNPRHKITKRGQNVTFRCDPISEHNRLYWYRQTLGQGPEFLTYFQNEAQLEKSRLLSDRFSAERPKGSFSTLEIQRTEQGDSAMYLCASNPGLAGASLQETQYFGPGTRLLVL.

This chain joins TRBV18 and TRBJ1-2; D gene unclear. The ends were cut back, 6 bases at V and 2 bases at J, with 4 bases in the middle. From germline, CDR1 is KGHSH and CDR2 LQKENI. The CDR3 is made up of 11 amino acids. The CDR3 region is CASSYNYGYTF. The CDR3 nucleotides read TGTGCCAGCTCCTACAACTATGGCTACACCTTC.

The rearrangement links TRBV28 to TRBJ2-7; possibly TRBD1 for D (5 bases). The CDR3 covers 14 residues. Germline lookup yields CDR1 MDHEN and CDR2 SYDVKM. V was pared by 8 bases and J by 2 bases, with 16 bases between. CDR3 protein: CASQQRGVPYEQYF. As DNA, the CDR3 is TGTGCCAGCCAACAAAGGGGTGTTCCCTACGAGCAGTACTTC.

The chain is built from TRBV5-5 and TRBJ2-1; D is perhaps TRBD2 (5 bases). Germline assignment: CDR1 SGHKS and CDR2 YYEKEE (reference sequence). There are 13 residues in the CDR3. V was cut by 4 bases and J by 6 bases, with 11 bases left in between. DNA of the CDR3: TGTGCCAGCAGCCCCGGGATCACCAATGAGCAGTTCTTC. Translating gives CASSPGITNEQFF. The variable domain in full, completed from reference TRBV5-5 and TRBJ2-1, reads DAGVTQSPTHLIKTRGQQVTLRCSPISGHKSVSWYQQVLGQGPQFIFQYYEKEERGRGNFPDRFSARQFPNYSSELNVNALLLGDSALYLCASSPGITNEQFFGPGTRLTVL.

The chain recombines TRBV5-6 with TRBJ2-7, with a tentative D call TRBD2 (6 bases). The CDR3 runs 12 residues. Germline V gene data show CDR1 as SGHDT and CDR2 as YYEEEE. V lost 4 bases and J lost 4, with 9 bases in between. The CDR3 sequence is CASSVGGYEQYF. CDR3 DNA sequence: TGTGCCAGCAGCGTCGGGGGATACGAGCAGTACTTC.

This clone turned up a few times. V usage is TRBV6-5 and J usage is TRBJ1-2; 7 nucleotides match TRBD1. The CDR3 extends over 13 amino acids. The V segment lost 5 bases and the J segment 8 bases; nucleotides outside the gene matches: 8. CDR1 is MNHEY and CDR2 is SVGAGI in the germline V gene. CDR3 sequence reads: CASSLDRAGGYTF. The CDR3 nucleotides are TGTGCCAGCAGTCTTGACAGGGCGGGAGGCTACACCTTC.

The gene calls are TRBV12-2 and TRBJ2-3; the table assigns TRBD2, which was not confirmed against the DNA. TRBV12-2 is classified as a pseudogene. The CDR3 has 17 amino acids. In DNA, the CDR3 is TGTGCAAGTCGCTCTCCTGGTGGAGGGTCCAAATCAGATACGCAGTATTTT. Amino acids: CASRSPGGGSKSDTQYF.

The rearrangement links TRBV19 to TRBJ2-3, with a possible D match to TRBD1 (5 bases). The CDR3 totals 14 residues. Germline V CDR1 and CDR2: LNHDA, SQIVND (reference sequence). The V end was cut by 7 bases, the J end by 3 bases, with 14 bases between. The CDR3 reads CASTVGVGTDTQYF. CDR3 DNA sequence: TGTGCCAGTACCGTAGGGGTTGGGACAGATACGCAGTATTTT.

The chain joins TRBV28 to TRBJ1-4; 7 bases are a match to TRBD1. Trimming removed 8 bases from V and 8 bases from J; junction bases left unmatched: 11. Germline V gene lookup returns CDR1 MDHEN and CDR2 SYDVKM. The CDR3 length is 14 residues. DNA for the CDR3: TGTGCCAGCTGTGGACAGGACCCTAGGGAAAAACTGTTTTTT. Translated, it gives CASCGQDPREKLFF. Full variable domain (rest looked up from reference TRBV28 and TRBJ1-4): DVKVTQSSRYLVKRTGEKVFLECVQDMDHENMFWYRQDPGLGLRLIYFSYDVKMKEKGDIPEGYSVSREKKERFSLILESASTNQTSMYLCASCGQDPREKLFFGSGTQLSVL.

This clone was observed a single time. CDR3 sequence: CAGGDYEQYF. The CDR3 nucleotides read TGTGCCGGGGGGGACTACGAGCAGTACTTC. The rearrangement joins TRBV30 to TRBJ2-7; TRBD2 matches at 7 bases. In germline, CDR1 is GTSNPN, CDR2 SVGIG (reference sequence). V dropped 8 bases and J dropped 3; count of bases not matched to a gene: 1. The length of the CDR3 is 10 residues.

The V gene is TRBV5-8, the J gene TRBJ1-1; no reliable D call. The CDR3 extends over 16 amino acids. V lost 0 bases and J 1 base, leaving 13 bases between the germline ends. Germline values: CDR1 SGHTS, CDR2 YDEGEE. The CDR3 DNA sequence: TGTGCCAGCAGCTTGGGTTCAGGCCGGGGGAACACTGAAGCTTTCTTT. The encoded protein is CASSLGSGRGNTEAFF.

CDR3 amino acids: CTSNRSVRGSSYNEQFF. Written as DNA, the CDR3 is TGCACCAGCAACCGATCCGTGCGGGGAAGCTCCTACAATGAGCAGTTCTTC. The chain couples TRBV1 to TRBJ2-1; TRBD2 is the table's D call, not checked against the DNA. TRBV1 is flagged as a pseudogene. The CDR3 is 17 amino acids.

CDR3 nucleotide sequence: TGTGCCAGCAGCTTAGGACAGGGAAGCACAGATACGCAGTATTTT. Translating it yields CASSLGQGSTDTQYF. The chain is built from TRBV11-2 and TRBJ2-3, with 7 nucleotides matching TRBD1. Germline CDR1 is SGHAT and CDR2 is FQNNGV. V trimming: 1 base; J trimming: 0 bases; junction bases outside the gene matches: 1. The CDR3 has 15 residues.

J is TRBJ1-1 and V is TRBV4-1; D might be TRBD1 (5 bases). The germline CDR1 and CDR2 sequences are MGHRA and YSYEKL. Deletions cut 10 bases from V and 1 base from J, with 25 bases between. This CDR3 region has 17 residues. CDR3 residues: CATARSGAQMGNTEAFF. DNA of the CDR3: TGCGCCACCGCCCGATCTGGGGCCCAAATGGGGAACACTGAAGCTTTCTTT.

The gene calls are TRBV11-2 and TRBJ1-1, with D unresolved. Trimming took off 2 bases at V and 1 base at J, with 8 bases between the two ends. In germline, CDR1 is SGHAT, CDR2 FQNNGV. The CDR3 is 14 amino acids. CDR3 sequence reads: CASSLNSGNTEAFF. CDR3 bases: TGTGCCAGCAGCTTAAATTCAGGGAACACTGAAGCTTTCTTT.